Here is one T cell receptor beta chain with its context. This clone came up once. The target of this receptor is not known. Within one base of it there is no much larger clone, and no base qualities were kept. Via the germline V gene (reference sequence), CDR1 is MNHEY and CDR2 SMNVEV. There are 15 amino acids in the CDR3, from cysteine to phenylalanine inclusive. The CDR3 DNA has 45 bases and is translated from base 1. The germline V end is reduced by 5 bases and the J end by 7 bases; junction bases left unmatched: 11. The receptor library was made with the immunoSEQ multiplex PCR assay. What TCRdb holds here is the immuneACCESS table cut down to in-frame rearrangements. Part of the clones is not present; checked against another copy, under half of the missing clones reflect an unresolved V gene, and the others are unexplained. This sample gives some 660,000 clones in total; over 75% of them show up just once. Of the sample, more than 0.009% is held by the ten largest clones.

The data are from a study of shared T cell receptors in the human thymus (dated by TCRdb to about 2021). In terms of the full investigation: The study examined how self-reactive, shared T-cell receptor alpha chains are generated in the human thymus.

These records were also assigned to another study, of human thymus T cells. As noted in the second study: In Finland, the donors were immunologically healthy infants who were having open corrective cardiac surgery for congenital heart defects. Thymus tissue was collected as surgical resects that were removed during corrective cardiac surgery. Both the thymic and the peripheral blood repertoires appeared to show biased V and J gene segment usage. The related research found that thymic TCR repertoires overlapped highly between unrelated individuals. The study characterized TCR alpha and beta repertoires from about 8 infant thymus samples and a few related peripheral blood samples. The cohort included more than five male and a couple of female infants, with donor ages spanning 7 to 244 days. Thymocytes were mechanically released from the tissue and were stored as pellets of 10-30 million cells at -70 degrees C. A QIAsymphony instrument was used to extract genomic DNA from frozen cell pellets. Using the immunoSEQ multiplex PCR assay, the TCRB and TCRAD loci were amplified from a standardized quantity of quality-controlled genomic DNA. The V(D)J region was spanned by amplicons of a length sufficient to cover the CDR3 and to identify V and J genes. The amplicons were sequenced on an Illumina platform via the commercial immunoSEQ service. Corrections for primer bias and sequencing errors followed previously described methods, while TCRAD and TCRB definitions were based on the IMGT database. Analysis of the repertoires was done with immunoSEQ Analyzer 3.0 and VDJTools and included basic statistics, V/J segment usage, diversity estimates, rarefaction and pairwise overlap. Diversity was estimated with Chao1, ChaoE, Efron-Thisted, Shannon and inverse Simpson indices, and also on datasets down-sampled to the smallest sample. For repertoire overlap, CDR3 nucleotide sequence, V gene and J gene had to match strictly, and clustering was done by Jaccard-based multidimensional scaling. Thymus samples yielded on average approximately 840,000 unique TCRB clonotypes, compared with 70,000 to 85,000 from blood samples.

This sequence was found in a boy younger than two with a congenital heart defect. Donor details come from another sample of the same person, matched by shared clones. The V gene is TRBV27 and the J gene is TRBJ1-1; 9 bases in between match TRBD1. Sample: thymocytes. The DNA sequence is TGTGCCAGCAGTAACCGGGACAGGGCTGACGGTGAAGCTTTCTTT. This is translated as CASSNRDRADGEAFF.